Detailed here is one TCR beta chain. Its cognate antigen is unknown. These data are taken from a study of shared clonotypes between healthy human individuals. The study's findings and limits: The small donor group covered limited genetic and exposure diversity.

The authors split each subset's genomic DNA evenly across several immunoSEQ plates. The repertoire was sequenced with immunoSEQ multiplex PCR; TCRdb's copy has only in-frame clones and lacks some. The table includes 2 million to 2.5 million clones, roughly 95% detected once. This CDR3 spans 14 amino acids. Germline loops: CDR1 GTSNPN, CDR2 SVGIG (reference sequence). Trimming took 5 bases from V and 8 from J, leaving 19 bases between them. CD45RO-negative, CCR7-positively selected cells formed the naive CD8 fraction, excluding terminally differentiated effector memory CD45RA+ cells. Every donor, a Caucasian adult, lived in Nashville, Tennessee.

The genes are TRBV30 and TRBJ2-1, with D possibly matching TRBD2 (6 bases). This sequence originates from a man younger than 30 in good health. Sequenced sample: naive CD8+ T cells sorted from blood. The CDR3 spells CAWAGTALFDEQFF. CDR3 in DNA: TGTGCCTGGGCCGGGACTGCCCTGTTTGATGAGCAGTTCTTC.